These 26 T cell receptor beta chains came from one sample sequenced in a study of T cells in Graves' hyperthyroidism and ophthalmopathy. RNA transcripts gave rise to amplified TCR beta CDR3 regions. The TCR CDR3 was amplified in a first-round RT-PCR using the HTBI primer set. TCRdb itself ran the multiplex PCR reads through MiXCR, one entry per CDR3 protein. The sample has 200,000 to 250,000 distinct CDR3 sequences, over 15% seen once; the top ten hold around 26%. Sequencing was carried out using blood. The receptors originated from a woman in her late teens or twenties with Graves' ophthalmopathy.

Ten or more counts support this clonotype. V and J are TRBV3-1 and TRBJ1-4; D is undetermined. This CDR3 spans 14 amino acids. From germline, CDR1 is LGHDT and CDR2 YNNKEL (reference sequence). The V end lost 4 bases, the J end lost 5 bases, and 11 bases lay between the germline ends. The CDR3 sequence: CASSRRTANEKLFF. In nucleotides, the CDR3 is TGTGCCAGCAGCCGCAGGACCGCCAATGAAAAACTGTTTTTT.

V and J are TRBV5-4 and TRBJ2-7; TRBD2 matches 9 bases. Looked up from germline, CDR1 is SGHNT and CDR2 is YYREEE (reference sequence). The CDR3 totals 15 residues. Trimming cost V 3 bases and J 1 base; bases outside gene matches: 5. This CDR3 reads CASSSVLAGSYEQYF. DNA of the CDR3: TGTGCCAGCAGCTCAGTACTAGCGGGTTCCTACGAGCAGTACTTC. Full variable domain (outside the CDR3, taken from reference TRBV5-4 and TRBJ2-7): ETGVTQSPTHLIKTRGQQVTLRCSSQSGHNTVSWYQQALGQGPQFIFQYYREEENGRGNFPPRFSGLQFPNYSSELNVNALELDDSALYLCASSSVLAGSYEQYFGPGTRLTVT.

This clonotype has at least ten counts. V gene TRBV5-1 combines with J gene TRBJ2-1; 7 bases line up with TRBD2. Per germline, CDR1 SGHRS and CDR2 YFSETQ. Unmatched junction bases numbered 7, after V lost 2 bases and J lost 8 bases. The CDR3 is 14 amino acids. The CDR3 spells CASSFSGLSDEQFF. The CDR3 nucleotides read TGCGCCAGCAGCTTTAGCGGGCTAAGCGATGAGCAGTTCTTC. Full variable domain (missing parts from reference TRBV5-1 and TRBJ2-1): KAGVTQTPRYLIKTRGQQVTLSCSPISGHRSVSWYQQTPGQGLQFLFEYFSETQRNKGNFPGRFSGRQFSNSRSEMNVSTLELGDSALYLCASSFSGLSDEQFFGPGTRLTVL.

This clonotype came up many times. The chain combines TRBV30 with TRBJ2-6; the D call may be TRBD1 or TRBD2 (6 bases each). Germline lookup yields CDR1 GTSNPN and CDR2 SVGIG (reference sequence). V lost 3 bases to trimming and J lost 0 bases, with 15 bases between them. This CDR3 has 17 residues. This CDR3 is CAWRGGVLPSGANVLTF. CDR3 DNA sequence: TGTGCCTGGAGGGGGGGCGTTTTGCCCTCTGGGGCCAACGTCCTGACTTTC.

This clonotype was observed many times. The gene calls are TRBV5-6 and TRBJ2-6, with a weak D call TRBD1 (6 bases). The length of the CDR3 is 18 residues. The germline CDR1 and CDR2 sequences are SGHDT and YYEEEE. Trimming pared 0 bases from V and 0 bases from J, leaving 13 bases between. The CDR3 bases are TGTGCCAGCAGCTTGGCACACAGGGCTAGCTCTGGGGCCAACGTCCTGACTTTC. This codes for CASSLAHRASSGANVLTF.

In its sample, this clonotype was seen many times. The chain links TRBV20-1 to TRBJ2-4; D is unclear. CDR1 is DFQATT, CDR2 SNEGSKA, per germline (reference sequence). The V end was cut by 0 bases, the J end by 8 bases, with 14 bases between. CDR3 length: 14 amino acids. CDR3 region: CSARDPRTGDIQYF. CDR3 nucleotide sequence: TGCAGTGCTAGAGATCCTAGGACGGGCGACATTCAGTACTTC.

This clonotype showed up many times. The J gene is TRBJ1-2, the V gene TRBV28; no clear D. V dropped 2 bases and J dropped 11 bases, with 12 bases sitting between them. The CDR3 runs to 12 residues. Per the germline V gene, CDR1 is MDHEN and CDR2 is SYDVKM. This chain's CDR3 is CASSLSPTGYTF. In nucleotides, the CDR3 is TGTGCCAGCAGTTTAAGCCCCACCGGATACACCTTC.

This clonotype was found many times. The gene calls are TRBV11-2 and TRBJ1-2, with D possibly matching TRBD1 (6 bases). There are 12 residues in the CDR3. Germline V gene data show CDR1 as SGHAT and CDR2 as FQNNGV. V was clipped by 2 bases and J by 6 bases, with 7 bases between them. Here the CDR3 reads CASSLTGHGYTF. Written as DNA, the CDR3 is TGTGCCAGCAGCTTAACAGGGCATGGCTACACCTTC.

The chain has TRBV18 and TRBJ1-2, with TRBD1 identical over 8 bases. Losses at the gene ends were 3 bases for V and 6 bases for J; bases not matched to a gene: 3. CDR3 length equals 13 residues. Germline V gives CDR1 KGHSH, CDR2 LQKENI. This CDR3 reads CASSPTTGDGYTF. The CDR3 DNA is TGTGCCAGCTCACCCACGACAGGGGATGGCTACACCTTC.

This chain connects TRBV6-2 or TRBV6-3 to TRBJ2-5; perhaps TRBD2 as D (5 bases). CDR1 and CDR2 from the germline V gene are MNHEY and SVGEGT. This CDR3 comprises 12 residues. Deletions cut 2 bases from V and 9 bases from J, with 10 bases between. CDR3 sequence (DNA): TGTGCCAGCAGTTACCCGGACTCACCCCAGTACTTC. This gives the protein CASSYPDSPQYF.

This clonotype was observed at least ten times. The genes are TRBV2 and TRBJ2-2; 8 bases line up with TRBD2. Germline assignment: CDR1 SNHLY and CDR2 FYNNEI. CDR3 length: 17 amino acids. V shed 4 bases and J 4 bases; nucleotides not matched to a gene: 11. The chain's CDR3 is CASSVGLAGVFTGELFF. The CDR3 region has the DNA TGTGCCAGCAGTGTGGGTCTAGCGGGCGTCTTCACCGGGGAGCTGTTTTTT.

This clonotype was picked up many times. The rearrangement uses TRBV6-1 and TRBJ1-5, with TRBD1 identical over 10 bases. The V and J ends lost 6 bases and 5 bases, in that order; junction bases with no gene match: 7. From germline, CDR1 is MNHNS and CDR2 SASEGT. The CDR3 sequence is 15 residues long. As DNA, the CDR3 is TGTGCCAGCAGACTGACAGGGGGCCACGATCAGCCCCAGCATTTT. Translation gives CASRLTGGHDQPQHF.

The chain couples TRBV28 to TRBJ2-6; 9 nucleotides align to TRBD1. CDR3 size: 17 residues. Germline-derived CDR1 and CDR2 are MDHEN and SYDVKM. With V trimmed by 4 bases and J by 4 bases, 8 bases remained unmatched. The CDR3 loop is CASSSLGTGFGANVLTF. The CDR3 coding sequence is TGTGCCAGCAGTTCTCTCGGGACAGGGTTCGGGGCCAACGTCCTGACTTTC.

This clonotype was seen a handful of times. V usage is TRBV5-1 and J usage is TRBJ2-5; D is uncertain. Germline V CDR1 and CDR2: SGHRS, YFSETQ. V shed 4 bases and J shed 2 bases, with 15 bases lying between them. The CDR3 consists of 15 residues. The CDR3 DNA reads TGCGCCAGCAGCCGTTTGCGTTCCAATCAAGAGACCCAGTACTTC. It is translated as CASSRLRSNQETQYF.

In its sample, this clonotype was seen many times. The V call is TRBV25-1, the J call TRBJ2-3; either TRBD1 or TRBD2 may fit D (5 bases each). The ends were cut back, 3 bases at V and 2 bases at J, with 15 bases in the middle. This CDR3 has 16 residues. Germline CDR1 reads MGHDK; CDR2 reads SYGVNS. The CDR3 loop is CASSEDMGTDTDTQYF. CDR3 in DNA: TGTGCCAGCAGTGAGGATATGGGGACGGACACAGATACGCAGTATTTT.

CDR3 loop: CASSQVGLAGWSEQFF. The CDR3 nucleotides read TGTGCCAGCAGCCAAGTTGGACTAGCGGGGTGGAGTGAGCAGTTCTTC. The gene calls are TRBV3-1 and TRBJ2-1; 12 positions agree with TRBD2. CDR3 length equals 16 residues. The V segment lost 1 base and the J segment 9 bases; nucleotides outside the gene matches: 7. The germline gives CDR1 LGHDT, CDR2 YNNKEL (reference sequence).

This clonotype was seen many times. The chain joins TRBV6-1 to TRBJ1-1; no clear D gene. CDR3 length equals 13 residues. V was trimmed by 6 bases and J by 3 bases, leaving 11 bases between them. Per germline, CDR1 MNHNS and CDR2 SASEGT. CDR3 protein: CASSDGLDTEAFF. CDR3 nucleotides: TGTGCCAGCAGCGATGGCCTGGACACTGAAGCTTTCTTT.

This clonotype was detected ten times or more. The chain is built from TRBV11-3 and TRBJ2-3; D is undetermined. This CDR3 region has 14 residues. Germline V lookup: CDR1 SGHNT, CDR2 YENEEA. V lost 5 bases and J lost 0, with 9 bases in between. This CDR3 reads CASSLTPSTDTQYF. CDR3 nucleotide sequence: TGTGCCAGCAGCCTGACTCCCAGCACAGATACGCAGTATTTT.

This clonotype was observed at least ten times. V gene TRBV7-8 combines with J gene TRBJ2-7; 7 nucleotides match TRBD1. Trimming took 5 bases from V and 3 from J; bases not matched to a gene: 7. The CDR3 runs to 14 residues. Germline lookup yields CDR1 SGHVS and CDR2 FQNEAQ. CDR3 region: CASSTRQGDYEQYF. CDR3 coding DNA: TGTGCCAGCAGCACCAGACAGGGTGACTACGAGCAGTACTTC.

This clonotype was seen repeatedly, ten times or more. This sequence joins TRBV28 and TRBJ2-1; D may be TRBD1 (6 bases). The CDR3 spans 13 residues. Germline V gene sequence: CDR1 MDHEN, CDR2 SYDVKM. Trimming pared 5 bases from V and 6 bases from J, leaving 11 bases between. The CDR3 region is CASSVQGFNEQFF. The CDR3 region has the DNA TGTGCCAGCAGTGTACAGGGTTTCAATGAGCAGTTCTTC.

This clonotype appeared many times. This chain joins TRBV20-1 and TRBJ2-7; TRBD1 agrees at 7 bases. Germline V lookup: CDR1 DFQATT, CDR2 SNEGSKA (reference sequence). The V and J ends lost 5 bases and 1 base, in that order; junction bases with no gene match: 2. The CDR3 runs 12 residues. The CDR3 reads CSAWGQSYEQYF. CDR3 DNA: TGCAGTGCTTGGGGACAGTCCTACGAGCAGTACTTC.

This clonotype was detected ten times or more. V usage is TRBV6-2 or TRBV6-3 and J usage is TRBJ2-1; no clear D. V was trimmed by 6 bases and J by 1 base, leaving 4 bases between them. The CDR3 loop spans 12 amino acids. In germline, CDR1 is MNHEY, CDR2 SVGEGT. CDR3 amino acids: CASRTSYNEQFF. Written as DNA, the CDR3 is TGTGCCAGCAGAACTTCCTACAATGAGCAGTTCTTC.

This clonotype has a count of ten or more. V usage is TRBV14 and J usage is TRBJ2-7; TRBD1 might be the D (5 bases). V gave up 0 bases and J gave up 3 bases, with 15 bases separating them. There are 16 residues in the CDR3. Germline CDR1 and CDR2: SGHDN and FVKESK. The CDR3 loop reads CASSQDSTVGNYEQYF. The CDR3 region has the DNA TGTGCCAGCAGCCAAGATTCGACAGTTGGGAACTACGAGCAGTACTTC.

V is TRBV12-3 or TRBV12-4 and J is TRBJ2-3; 8 nucleotides line up with TRBD1. The V and J ends lost 6 bases and 1 base, in that order; junction bases with no gene match: 6. This CDR3 has 15 residues. The CDR3 region is CASRQTGEGTDTQYF. CDR3 in DNA: TGTGCCAGCAGACAGACAGGGGAGGGCACAGATACGCAGTATTTT.

This clonotype was seen at least ten times. The chain recombines TRBV5-1 with TRBJ1-1, with D hard to call. Germline CDR1 reads SGHRS; CDR2 reads YFSETQ. Trimming cost V 1 base and J 10 bases, with 11 bases left between them. The length of the CDR3 is 12 residues. CDR3 DNA sequence: TGCGCCAGCAGCTTGATGGGTTTTGGAGCTTTCTTT. Translated: CASSLMGFGAFF.

The V call is TRBV6-1, the J call TRBJ2-6, with a weak D call TRBD1 (7 bases). The CDR3 covers 17 residues. The germline CDR1 and CDR2 sequences are MNHNS and SASEGT. Trimming cost V 1 base and J 4 bases, with 14 bases left between them. For the CDR3, the DNA is TGTGCCAGCAGTGAAGTCCCGGCAGGGGGGGGGGCCAACGTCCTGACTTTC. Protein sequence: CASSEVPAGGGANVLTF.